A single sample gave rise to the 22 T cell receptor beta chains below, sequenced in a study of OX40 agonist ivuxolimab in advanced cancers. Library construction relied on the immunoSEQ multiplex PCR assay. Drawn from immuneACCESS, this table holds only the in-frame rearrangements with V and J called that TCRdb kept. Clones are partly lost; checked studies trace under half to an unresolved V gene and leave the rest unexplained. This sample holds under 50,000 clones; 88% were observed only once. The ten largest clones capture less than 3.5% of the sample. The sample in question was CD4+ or CD8+ T cells sorted from blood, obtained in a trial of the OX40 agonist ivuxolimab. These receptors all come from an adult with an advanced solid tumor such as melanoma, head and neck, liver or kidney cancer.

V gene TRBV28 combines with J gene TRBJ1-5, with a tentative D call TRBD1 (5 bases). The germline V gene encodes CDR1 MDHEN and CDR2 SYDVKM. The V end lost 4 bases, the J end lost 6 bases, and 13 bases lay between the germline ends. This CDR3 has 14 residues. The CDR3 protein is CASSYGPGGQPQHF. In nucleotides, the CDR3 is TGTGCCAGCAGTTATGGACCGGGGGGTCAGCCCCAGCATTTT.

The chain joins TRBV7-2 to TRBJ2-5; TRBD1 aligns across 8 bases. TRBJ2-7 explains the end of the DNA better; the J call may be wrong. Germline lookup yields CDR1 SGHTA and CDR2 FQGNSA. The CDR3 loop spans 17 amino acids. The CDR3 here is CASSLRNPGGSGHEQYF. CDR3 nucleotides: TGTGCCAGCAGCTTAAGGAACCCAGGGGGCAGTGGCCACGAGCAGTACTTC.

The rearrangement uses TRBV27 and TRBJ2-2, with 10 bases lining up with TRBD1. V was clipped by 3 bases and J by 1 base; unmatched bases: 5. Germline V gives CDR1 MNHEY, CDR2 SMNVEV (reference sequence). The CDR3 runs 17 residues. The CDR3 protein is CASSLTGGARNTGELFF. CDR3 in DNA: TGTGCCAGCAGTTTGACAGGGGGCGCCCGGAACACCGGGGAGCTGTTTTTT.

The genes are TRBV7-8 and TRBJ2-3; 9 bases are a match to TRBD2. The CDR3 runs to 16 residues. With 5 bases clipped from V and 0 bases from J, the junction kept 6 bases outside the gene matches. Germline V gives CDR1 SGHVS, CDR2 FQNEAQ. The CDR3 spells CASSRLADASTDTQYF. In DNA form, the CDR3 reads TGTGCCAGCAGCAGACTAGCGGATGCTAGCACAGATACGCAGTATTTT.

The genes are TRBV19 and TRBJ1-1, with D possibly TRBD1 on 6 matching bases. V shed 6 bases and J shed 1 base, with 15 bases lying between them. Per the germline V gene, CDR1 is LNHDA and CDR2 is SQIVND (reference sequence). This CDR3 contains 15 residues. Here the CDR3 reads CASREQGSENTEAFF. The CDR3, as DNA: TGTGCCAGTAGGGAACAGGGAAGTGAGAACACTGAAGCTTTCTTT.

The chain has TRBV7-2 and TRBJ1-1; perhaps TRBD1 as D (6 bases). Per germline, CDR1 SGHTA and CDR2 FQGNSA. V lost 7 bases to trimming and J lost 1 base, with 10 bases between them. The CDR3 length is 13 residues. The CDR3 reads CASNLGGNTEAFF. The CDR3 nucleotides read TGTGCCAGCAACCTAGGGGGGAACACTGAAGCTTTCTTT.

The chain employs TRBV5-5 and TRBJ1-2; maybe TRBD1 (5 bases). CDR3 length: 14 amino acids. Germline V gene lookup returns CDR1 SGHKS and CDR2 YYEKEE (reference sequence). V lost 0 bases to trimming and J lost 8 bases, with 14 bases between them. DNA for the CDR3: TGTGCCAGCAGCTTGGTGGGCAGGGTAAAAGGCTACACCTTC. Translation gives CASSLVGRVKGYTF.

About this clone: The same CDR3 is also encoded by other DNA sequences in this sample. V usage is TRBV6-1 and J usage is TRBJ2-7; the D gene is possibly TRBD2 (6 bases). Germline CDR1 is MNHNS and CDR2 is SASEGT. The CDR3 loop spans 15 amino acids. Trimming removed 2 bases from V and 5 bases from J, with 16 bases in between. CDR3 amino acids: CASSEPGLTLDEQYF. The DNA of the CDR3 is TGTGCCAGCAGTGAACCGGGACTTACGCTGGACGAGCAGTACTTC.

This clone has a handful of counts. The V and J genes are TRBV2 and TRBJ1-5; 10 nucleotides align to TRBD1. After removal of 6 bases from V and 2 bases from J, the junction contained 7 bases not matched to a gene. This CDR3 region has 16 residues. CDR1 and CDR2 from the germline V gene are SNHLY and FYNNEI. For the CDR3, the DNA is TGTGCCAGCAGGTATGGGACAGGGGAAGGCAATCAGCCCCAGCATTTT. Translation gives CASRYGTGEGNQPQHF.

The chain couples TRBV5-1 to TRBJ2-2; maybe TRBD2 (5 bases). The CDR3 length is 15 residues. Germline V gives CDR1 SGHRS, CDR2 YFSETQ. V lost 0 bases and J 4 bases, leaving 10 bases between the germline ends. CDR3 nucleotide sequence: TGCGCCAGCAGCTTGGAACTAGGTGGCACCGGGGAGCTGTTTTTT. The encoded protein is CASSLELGGTGELFF.

The V call is TRBV6-1, the J call TRBJ2-1, with D possibly matching TRBD1 (5 bases). CDR1 is MNHNS, CDR2 SASEGT, per germline. The CDR3 covers 13 residues. V was cut by 4 bases and J by 8 bases, with 12 bases left in between. The CDR3 here is CASSVEAQDEQFF. In nucleotides, the CDR3 is TGTGCCAGCAGTGTGGAAGCACAGGATGAGCAGTTCTTC.

This clone was counted once. The rearrangement uses TRBV7-6 and TRBJ1-1, with D unresolved. Per the germline V gene, CDR1 is SGHVS and CDR2 is FNYEAQ. The CDR3 has 14 amino acids. The CDR3 is CRGPTGIPNTEAFF. The CDR3 nucleotides read TGTCGCGGGCCGACGGGGATTCCCAACACTGAAGCTTTCTTT.

This rearrangement joins TRBV6-4 to TRBJ1-3; a possible D gene is TRBD1 (5 bases). Looked up from germline, CDR1 is MRHNA and CDR2 is SNTAGT. The V gene lost 2 bases and the J gene lost 5 bases, with 13 bases spanning the gap. CDR3 length: 15 amino acids. Here the CDR3 DNA reads TGTGCCAGCAGTGACACCCCCCCAGGGCGAAACACCATATATTTT. It translates to CASSDTPPGRNTIYF.

The rearrangement links TRBV6-1 to TRBJ1-1; D is ambiguous. Germline lookup yields CDR1 MNHNS and CDR2 SASEGT. CDR3 length equals 15 residues. Trimming removed 8 bases at V and 0 bases at J, with 16 bases between. Written as DNA, the CDR3 is TGTGCCAGCTCCAGATATGGAGGAGTGAACACTGAAGCTTTCTTT. Translated, it gives CASSRYGGVNTEAFF.

This clone appeared once. The chain uses TRBV7-3 and TRBJ1-2; tentative D call: TRBD1 (6 bases). Germline assignment: CDR1 SGHTA and CDR2 FQGTGA. V was trimmed by 1 base and J by 4 bases, leaving 13 bases between them. The CDR3 is 15 amino acids. Here the CDR3 DNA reads TGTGCCAGCAGCTTAAGGGCAGGGGATGGCTATGGCTACACCTTC. It specifies CASSLRAGDGYGYTF.

The chain is built from TRBV4-1 and TRBJ2-7; D might be TRBD1 or TRBD2, each matching 6 bases. The CDR3 is made up of 15 amino acids. The germline CDR1 and CDR2 sequences are MGHRA and YSYEKL. V lost 4 bases, J lost 2 bases, and 15 bases lay in between. CDR3 nucleotides: TGCGCCAGCAGCCCGGGACAATGGGGGGCCTACGAGCAGTACTTC. Its protein is CASSPGQWGAYEQYF.

This rearrangement joins TRBV7-9 to TRBJ1-2; D gene uncertain. The V end was cut by 2 bases, the J end by 4 bases, with 8 bases between. This CDR3 is built from 13 residues. CDR1 and CDR2 (germline): SEHNR, FQNEAQ (reference sequence). The CDR3 nucleotides are TGTGCCAGCAGCTTAAACGGCCTCTATGGCTACACCTTC. Residues: CASSLNGLYGYTF.

The genes are TRBV6-6 and TRBJ2-7, with TRBD1 matching over 11 bases. The CDR3 extends over 14 amino acids. Germline V gene sequence: CDR1 MNHNY, CDR2 SVGAGI (reference sequence). V was pared by 10 bases and J by 1 base, with 6 bases of the junction left unmatched. This CDR3 reads CAIGGQGVSYEQYF. DNA for the CDR3: TGTGCCATCGGGGGACAGGGGGTTTCCTACGAGCAGTACTTC.

The V and J genes are TRBV28 and TRBJ2-5; D is undetermined. The CDR3 length is 14 residues. Germline V CDR1 and CDR2: MDHEN, SYDVKM. V was clipped by 2 bases and J by 5 bases, with 12 bases between them. The CDR3 spells CASSLRSGWETQYF. The CDR3 DNA follows: TGTGCCAGCAGTTTAAGGTCCGGGTGGGAGACCCAGTACTTC.

This chain uses TRBV4-2 with TRBJ1-6; D gene uncertain. CDR3 length: 16 residues. Trimming took 0 bases from V and 5 from J, leaving 11 bases between them. Germline CDR1 LGHNA, CDR2 YNFKEQ. CDR3 sequence: CASSQDDGSNNSPLHF. In nucleotides, the CDR3 is TGTGCCAGCAGCCAAGATGACGGTTCCAATAATTCACCCCTCCACTTT.

This chain connects TRBV29-1 to TRBJ2-7; D unresolved. Trimming stripped 5 bases from V and 7 bases from J, with 6 bases between. Germline CDR1 SQVTM, CDR2 ANQGSEA. This CDR3 comprises 9 residues. The CDR3 DNA reads as TGCAGCGTTCATAAAGAGCAGTACTTC. Translation gives CSVHKEQYF.

V is TRBV28 and J is TRBJ2-5; 7 nucleotides match TRBD2. This CDR3 has 12 amino acids. Germline V gene data show CDR1 as MDHEN and CDR2 as SYDVKM. Losses at the gene ends were 6 bases for V and 2 bases for J; bases not matched to a gene: 0. CDR3 DNA: TGTGCCAGCAGAGCGGGGCAAGAGACCCAGTACTTC. It encodes CASRAGQETQYF. Complete variable domain (other parts from reference TRBV28 and TRBJ2-5): DVKVTQSSRYLVKRTGEKVFLECVQDMDHENMFWYRQDPGLGLRLIYFSYDVKMKEKGDIPEGYSVSREKKERFSLILESASTNQTSMYLCASRAGQETQYFGPGTRLLVL.